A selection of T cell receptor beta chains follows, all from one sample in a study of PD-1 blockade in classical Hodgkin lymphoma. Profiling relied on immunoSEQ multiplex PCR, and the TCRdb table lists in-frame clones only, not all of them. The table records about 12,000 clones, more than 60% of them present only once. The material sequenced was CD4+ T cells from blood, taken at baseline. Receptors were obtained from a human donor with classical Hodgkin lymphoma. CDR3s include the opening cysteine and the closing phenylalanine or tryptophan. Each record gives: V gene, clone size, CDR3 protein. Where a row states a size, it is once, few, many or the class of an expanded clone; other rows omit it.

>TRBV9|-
CASSDGTGGEAFF
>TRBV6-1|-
CASSTLGSYNEQFF
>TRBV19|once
CASSIYTTGHSGYTF
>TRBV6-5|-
CASSYGIEAFF
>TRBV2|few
CASSRQGAYFGYTF
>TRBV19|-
CASSTGLAAEQFF
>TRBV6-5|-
CASSYAPGGNTEAFF
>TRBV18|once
CASSPKQVSDEQFF
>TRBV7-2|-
CASSLGSPLRGNQPQHF
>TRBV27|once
CASSRTGGHEKLFF
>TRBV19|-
CASSMVANTGELFF
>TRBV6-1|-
CASSPVSGRETQYF
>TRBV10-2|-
CASSEWTENEQYF
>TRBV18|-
CASSPGASEAFF
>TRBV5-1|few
CASSPGQHGSGYTF
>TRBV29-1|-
CSVEGAGGEQYF
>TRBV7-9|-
CASSLDRGGTDTQYF
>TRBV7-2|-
CASSWAYEQYF
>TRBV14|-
CASSQVNRGEQFF
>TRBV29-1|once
CSVEDFAGQGSYEQYF
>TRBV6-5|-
CASSRDRVTGELFF
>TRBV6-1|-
CASSDVGTGGEKLFF
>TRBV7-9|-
CASSFRQGTGDTQYF
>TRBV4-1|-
CASSQRGTTNEKLFF
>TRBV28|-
CAISGPENIQYF
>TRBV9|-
CASSVWCRAPRDQMDEQYF
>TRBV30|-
CAWSVGGYGYTF
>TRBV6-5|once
CASSYSILGPEQYF
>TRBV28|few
CASRVLNTEAFF
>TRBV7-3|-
CASSLGLAGSTDTQYF
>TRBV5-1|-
CASSGTGLAEAFF
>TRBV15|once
CATSRDRGTGNTIYF
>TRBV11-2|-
CASSLFSGDPKNIQYF
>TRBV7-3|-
CASSLSGTGFYEQYF
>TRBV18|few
CASSPDSQGEQYF
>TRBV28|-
CASSLSGPGQGNQPQHF
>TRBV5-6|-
CASSFGDRVYYGYTF
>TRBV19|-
CASSIEIWRGQGDEQFF
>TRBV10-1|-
CASSASGNTEAFF
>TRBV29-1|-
CSVQVTGTDTQYF
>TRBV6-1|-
CASRSNTYEQYF
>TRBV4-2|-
CASSQETSGVTDTQYF
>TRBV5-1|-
CASSSGQGDPGAKNIQYF
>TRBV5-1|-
CASSGWTGPNTEAFF
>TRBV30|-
CAWSARWGRGDQETQYF
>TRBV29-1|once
CSDALSGQVRETQYF
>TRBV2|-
CASSESGPSYNSPLHF
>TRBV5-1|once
CASSLGQISGANVLTF
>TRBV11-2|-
CASSLDALATQGANEQFF
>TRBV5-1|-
CASSVTGGNNSPLHF
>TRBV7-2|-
CASSSQITGTGIKQYF
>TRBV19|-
CASSFHRGLGNSPLHF
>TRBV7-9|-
CASSPRIIWDRGSYNEQFF
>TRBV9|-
CASSVGALDGTDTQYF
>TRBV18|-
CASSPEVRGSGYTF
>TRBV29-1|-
CSVTVTGVPEAFF
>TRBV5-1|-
CASSLATTGKLFF
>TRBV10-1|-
CASSEPPGTGGSGEQYF
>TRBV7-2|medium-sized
CASRGGRNKGTSYNEQFF